A single sample gave rise to the 12 T cell receptor beta chains below, sequenced in a study of T cells in narcolepsy. Here immunoSEQ multiplex PCR was the method, and the copy in TCRdb shows in-frame clones only, minus some. The sample records roughly 20,000 clones, over 80% being singletons. Sample: memory (CD45RA-) CD4+ T cells from blood. Receptors were obtained from a human donor in good health.

This clone came up once. V usage is TRBV5-8 and J usage is TRBJ2-2; TRBD2 is a possible D gene (5 bases). The germline V gene encodes CDR1 SGHTS and CDR2 YDEGEE. The length of the CDR3 is 16 residues. Trimming took 0 bases from V and 4 from J, leaving 13 bases between them. The CDR3 DNA follows: TGTGCCAGCAGCTTGGGAATGAGGGCTGGCACCGGGGAGCTGTTTTTT. Translation gives CASSLGMRAGTGELFF.

This chain uses TRBV6-5 with TRBJ2-5, with D perhaps being TRBD1 or TRBD2 (7 bases each). Judging by the DNA end, TRBJ2-7 fits better; the J call may be wrong. This CDR3 is 16 amino acids long. Germline CDR1 reads MNHEY; CDR2 reads SVGAGI. The DNA for the CDR3 is TGTGCCAGCAGTTCCCTACGACAGGGACTATACTACGAGCAGTACTTC. Translating gives CASSSLRQGLYYEQYF.

The V and J genes are TRBV6-4 and TRBJ2-3; the match to TRBD2 covers 11 bases. Germline V gene lookup returns CDR1 MRHNA and CDR2 SNTAGT. The junction had 22 bases not matched to a gene; V was cut back by 5 bases and J by 6 bases. This CDR3 contains 20 residues. Here the CDR3 DNA reads TGTGCCAGCAGTCCTAGCGGGACTAGCGGACGAGGCGGGCGTAGTGATACGCAGTATTTT. Encoded protein: CASSPSGTSGRGGRSDTQYF.

The CDR3 region is CASSKDGQGGVLF. The CDR3 nucleotides are TGTGCCAGCAGCAAAGATGGACAGGGAGGGGTTTTGTTT. The chain joins TRBV21-1 to TRBJ1-4; the table names TRBD1, a call not compared with the DNA. TRBV21-1 corresponds to a pseudogene. This CDR3 contains 13 residues.

The V and J genes are TRBV5-4 and TRBJ1-2; D might be TRBD1 (6 bases). V was pared by 1 base and J by 2 bases, with 6 bases between. In germline, CDR1 is SGHNT, CDR2 YYREEE (reference sequence). The CDR3 sequence is 13 residues long. The CDR3 loop reads CASSLQGNYGYTF. The CDR3 nucleotides are TGTGCCAGCAGCTTGCAGGGGAACTATGGCTACACCTTC.

The gene calls are TRBV6-5 and TRBJ2-1; D gene ambiguous. CDR3 length equals 16 residues. Per the germline V gene, CDR1 is MNHEY and CDR2 is SVGAGI. Trimming removed 0 bases from V and 6 bases from J, with 15 bases in between. CDR3 sequence: CASSYSWARGLNEQFF. The DNA of the CDR3 is TGTGCCAGCAGTTACTCCTGGGCTCGAGGCCTCAATGAGCAGTTCTTC.

The gene calls are TRBV5-4 and TRBJ2-6; 9 nucleotides align to TRBD1. The trim removed 4 bases at V and 2 bases at J, leaving 13 bases unmatched. Germline V gene sequence: CDR1 SGHNT, CDR2 YYREEE (reference sequence). CDR3 size: 19 residues. The DNA of the CDR3 is TGTGCCAGCAGCACCCGGACAGGGGAGGGAGGAGCTGGGGCCAACGTCCTGACTTTC. This encodes CASSTRTGEGGAGANVLTF.

This sequence joins TRBV7-3 and TRBJ2-2; D not resolved. The V gene lost 1 base and the J gene lost 6 bases, with 9 bases spanning the gap. The V gene's germline CDR1 is SGHTA and CDR2 FQGTGA. CDR3 length equals 14 residues. The CDR3 sequence: CASSLISPAGELFF. Written as DNA, the CDR3 is TGTGCCAGCAGCTTAATATCCCCAGCCGGGGAGCTGTTTTTT. The full variable domain, its missing parts supplied by reference TRBV7-3 and TRBJ2-2, is GAGVSQTPSNKVTEKGKYVELRCDPISGHTALYWYRQSLGQGPEFLIYFQGTGAADDSGLPNDRFFAVRPEGSVSTLKIQRTERGDSAVYLCASSLISPAGELFFGEGSRLTVL.

The chain is built from TRBV6-6 and TRBJ2-3; 9 nucleotides match TRBD1. Germline V CDR1 and CDR2: MNHNY, SVGAGI (reference sequence). This CDR3 is 13 amino acids long. Germline trimming cut 8 bases from V and 6 bases from J; bases unmatched to any gene: 6. CDR3 nucleotides: TGTGCCAGCGGGGGACAGGGTTATGATACGCAGTATTTT. It translates to CASGGQGYDTQYF.

The rearrangement joins TRBV2 to TRBJ2-7; D possibly corresponds to TRBD1 (6 bases). This CDR3 is built from 12 residues. Germline CDR1 SNHLY, CDR2 FYNNEI. V dropped 5 bases and J dropped 3 bases, with 8 bases sitting between them. The CDR3: CASSPQGYEQYF. CDR3 nucleotides: TGTGCCAGCAGTCCACAGGGCTACGAGCAGTACTTC.

The rearrangement links TRBV5-4 to TRBJ2-3; D gene unclear. Germline values: CDR1 SGHNT, CDR2 YYREEE (reference sequence). The V and J ends lost 3 bases and 6 bases respectively, with 11 bases between them. CDR3 length: 13 residues. This CDR3 is CASSSVGDDTQYF. The CDR3, as DNA: TGTGCCAGCAGCTCGGTGGGCGACGATACGCAGTATTTT.

The rearrangement uses TRBV27 and TRBJ2-7, with D possibly called TRBD1 or TRBD2 (5 bases each). This CDR3 has 15 residues. Per the germline V gene, CDR1 is MNHEY and CDR2 is SMNVEV (reference sequence). Trimming took 2 bases from V and 2 from J, leaving 13 bases between them. The DNA for the CDR3 is TGTGCCAGCAGTTTAGTCCGGGACGCAACCTACGAGCAGTACTTC. It translates to CASSLVRDATYEQYF.